Each of the 32 T cell receptor beta chains below was sequenced from the same sample in a study of blood T cells in healthy people across ages (dated by TCRdb to between 2015 and 2016). Receptor libraries were prepared by 5' RACE. TCRdb records Illumina HiSeq 2500 as the sequencer. A second PCR of roughly 7 to 11 cycles was performed with a sample-barcoded 5' primer and a J-beta primer mix. TCRdb handled the public reads itself, with Q25 trimming in fastp and clone calling in MiXCR, and kept productive beta chains. CDR3 protein duplicates are merged, each entry listing the most common genes and DNA. The sample includes approximately 800,000 distinct CDR3 sequences, with more than 55% observed a single time. The top ten constitute roughly 24% of the sample. What was sequenced was blood. The source is a man aged 40-49 years in good health.

This chain links TRBV18 with TRBJ1-5; a weak D match, TRBD1 (5 bases). Germline V lookup: CDR1 KGHSH, CDR2 LQKENI. The CDR3 contains 18 residues. Trimming took 1 base from V and 0 from J, leaving 16 bases between them. The CDR3 region has the DNA TGTGCCAGCTCACCACTCACTCCTAGGGGTGATAGCAATCAGCCCCAGCATTTT. Residues: CASSPLTPRGDSNQPQHF.

As to this clonotype: A read error may account for a junction end that differs from germline. This sequence joins TRBV4-3 and TRBJ2-4, with D perhaps TRBD1 (6 bases). This CDR3 has 15 residues. The germline gives CDR1 LGHNA, CDR2 YSLEER. CDR3 region: CASSQVQSGENIRYF. Written as DNA, the CDR3 is TGCGCCAGCAGCCAAGTTCAATCAGGGGAAAACATTCGGTACTTC.

This clonotype was observed many times. CDR3 sequence reads: CSVEGQPDEQFF. In DNA, the CDR3 is TGCAGCGTTGAGGGACAGCCCGATGAGCAGTTCTTC. The chain combines TRBV29-1 with TRBJ2-1; 7 bases fit TRBD1. V gave up 3 bases and J gave up 8 bases; unmatched junction bases: 4. In germline, CDR1 is SQVTM, CDR2 ANQGSEA. This CDR3 has 12 residues.

The chain uses TRBV20-1 and TRBJ2-7; possibly TRBD1 for D (5 bases). Germline V lookup: CDR1 DFQATT, CDR2 SNEGSKA (reference sequence). CDR3 length: 14 amino acids. V was shortened by 6 bases and J by 1 base, with 16 bases between the two germline ends. The CDR3 loop reads CSAANHRQSYEQYF. The CDR3, as DNA: TGCAGTGCAGCAAATCACAGACAGTCCTACGAGCAGTACTTC.

J is TRBJ2-7 and V is TRBV9, with D unclear. Trimming stripped 0 bases from V and 0 bases from J, with 13 bases between. The CDR3 extends over 16 amino acids. In germline, CDR1 is SGDLS, CDR2 YYNGEE. The CDR3 DNA reads as TGTGCCAGCAGCGTAGATGATCGGGCAAACTCCTACGAGCAGTACTTC. The encoded protein is CASSVDDRANSYEQYF.

There are a few counts of this clonotype. This chain uses TRBV5-1 with TRBJ2-5; 12 bases fit TRBD1. Germline-derived CDR1 and CDR2 are SGHRS and YFSETQ. The CDR3 is made up of 17 amino acids. The trim removed 4 bases at V and 3 bases at J, leaving 10 bases unmatched. CDR3 bases: TGCGCCAGCAGCCTTAGGGACAGGGGGCTGAGGGAAGAGACCCAGTACTTC. It encodes CASSLRDRGLREETQYF.

The CDR3 region is CSVRRDRGSDTQYF. CDR3 coding DNA: TGCAGCGTTCGCAGGGACAGGGGGTCGGATACGCAGTATTTT. J is TRBJ2-3 and V is TRBV29-1; 11 bases agree with TRBD1. V shed 5 bases and J 6 bases; nucleotides not matched to a gene: 7. CDR1 is SQVTM, CDR2 ANQGSEA, per germline. The CDR3 runs to 14 residues.

The chain employs TRBV7-3 and TRBJ1-2; D possibly corresponds to TRBD1 (6 bases). Trimming removed 3 bases at V and 8 bases at J, with 13 bases between. Germline V CDR1 and CDR2: SGHTA, FQGTGA. The CDR3 extends over 13 amino acids. CDR3 coding DNA: TGTGCCAGCAGCTTCCAGGGGTTTTTAGGCTACACCTTC. This sequence encodes CASSFQGFLGYTF.

This clonotype was found once. The V gene is TRBV6-6, the J gene TRBJ2-1; 8 positions agree with TRBD1. With 4 bases clipped from V and 7 bases from J, the junction kept 9 bases outside the gene matches. The CDR3 sequence is 15 residues long. The germline V gene has CDR1 MNHNY and CDR2 SVGAGI (reference sequence). CDR3 DNA: TGTGCCAGCAGTTCGTCAGGGGGCTTGGTGAATGAGCAGTTCTTC. Its protein is CASSSSGGLVNEQFF.

This sequence joins TRBV4-2 and TRBJ2-5; maybe TRBD1 (6 bases). CDR3 length: 17 residues. The germline V gene has CDR1 LGHNA and CDR2 YNFKEQ. The V end lost 1 base, the J end lost 3 bases, and 18 bases lay between the germline ends. The CDR3 nucleotides are TGTGCCAGCAGCCAAGGGGAACTCGGGAAGGGGGAAGAGACCCAGTACTTC. Its protein is CASSQGELGKGEETQYF.

This rearrangement joins TRBV3-1 to TRBJ2-4, with a tentative D call TRBD1 (5 bases). The V and J ends lost 4 bases and 5 bases respectively, with 12 bases between them. The CDR3 is made up of 14 amino acids. From germline, CDR1 is LGHDT and CDR2 YNNKEL (reference sequence). The CDR3 here is CASSPRQIENIQYF. CDR3 DNA sequence: TGTGCCAGCAGCCCCCGACAGATTGAAAACATTCAGTACTTC.

V usage is TRBV12-3 or TRBV12-4 and J usage is TRBJ1-6, with 7 bases that match TRBD1. The CDR3 extends over 12 amino acids. Trimming took 7 bases from V and 8 from J; bases not matched to a gene: 2. CDR3 region: CASTTGDSPLHF. The CDR3 DNA is TGTGCCAGCACCACAGGGGATTCACCCCTCCACTTT.

This clonotype was detected only a few times. The CDR3 loop reads CASSLVGGVYEQYF. In DNA form, the CDR3 reads TGTGCCAGCAGCTTAGTTGGGGGAGTCTACGAGCAGTACTTC. The chain uses TRBV7-2 and TRBJ2-7; the D gene could be TRBD1 or TRBD2 (5 bases each). The CDR3 totals 14 residues. V lost 1 base to trimming and J lost 3 bases, with 10 bases between them. In germline, CDR1 is SGHTA, CDR2 FQGNSA.

The chain is built from TRBV9 and TRBJ2-6; D gene unclear. Trimming removed 2 bases at V and 0 bases at J, with 3 bases between. The germline V gene has CDR1 SGDLS and CDR2 YYNGEE. The CDR3 covers 14 residues. For the CDR3, the DNA is TGTGCCAGCAGCGTTAGCTCTGGGGCCAACGTCCTGACTTTC. Its translation is CASSVSSGANVLTF.

The J gene is TRBJ1-2, the V gene TRBV11-1; 9 positions match TRBD1. The J segment lost 2 bases and the V segment lost 1 base, leaving 8 bases of the junction unmatched. CDR1 and CDR2 from the germline V gene are SGHAT and FQDESV (reference sequence). The length of the CDR3 is 17 residues. The CDR3 here is CASSLGMFGTGNYGYTF. CDR3 DNA: TGTGCCAGCAGCTTAGGCATGTTCGGGACAGGGAACTATGGCTACACCTTC.

The sample holds a few counts of this clonotype. The V and J genes are TRBV9 and TRBJ2-7, with 7 bases that match TRBD1. This CDR3 has 14 amino acids. The V and J ends lost 4 bases and 3 bases, in that order; junction bases with no gene match: 7. Looked up from germline, CDR1 is SGDLS and CDR2 is YYNGEE. The CDR3 sequence: CASSLRTGNYEQYF. CDR3 DNA: TGTGCCAGCAGCCTACGGACAGGAAACTACGAGCAGTACTTC.

This clonotype was seen a handful of times. The chain has TRBV20-1 and TRBJ2-5, with 9 nucleotides matching TRBD2. Germline V gene lookup returns CDR1 DFQATT and CDR2 SNEGSKA (reference sequence). V lost 1 base, J lost 4 bases, and 10 bases stayed unmatched. The CDR3 runs 16 residues. Written as DNA, the CDR3 is TGCAGTGCTAGAGCCCCGCGGCGGGAGGGTATAGAGACCCAGTACTTC. Protein: CSARAPRREGIETQYF.

This chain uses TRBV4-1 with TRBJ1-2; unclear D gene. The CDR3 is 13 amino acids. Germline-derived CDR1 and CDR2 are MGHRA and YSYEKL. The V gene lost 0 bases and the J gene lost 0 bases, with 2 bases spanning the gap. The CDR3 protein is CASSQDPNYGYTF. In DNA form, the CDR3 reads TGCGCCAGCAGCCAAGACCCTAACTATGGCTACACCTTC.

The rearrangement uses TRBV4-1 and TRBJ1-2; the match to TRBD1 covers 12 bases. The germline V gene encodes CDR1 MGHRA and CDR2 YSYEKL. V shed 4 bases and J 5 bases; nucleotides not matched to a gene: 11. The CDR3 has 17 amino acids. In DNA form, the CDR3 reads TGCGCCAGCAGCCGCCGGGACAGGGGGCGACTCGGGTATGGCTACACCTTC. Translated, it gives CASSRRDRGRLGYGYTF.

In its sample, this clonotype was seen a few times. This chain uses TRBV6-2 or TRBV6-3 with TRBJ2-7; 9 nucleotides line up with TRBD1. This CDR3 has 15 amino acids. Germline CDR1 reads MNHEY; CDR2 reads SVGEGT. J lost 3 bases, V lost 6 bases, and 9 bases had no gene match. The DNA of the CDR3 is TGTGCCAGCAGATCTACCGGGACAGGGCTCTACGAGCAGTACTTC. Translated: CASRSTGTGLYEQYF.

The genes are TRBV7-8 and TRBJ1-1; D unclear. Trimming cost V 1 base and J 7 bases, with 10 bases left between them. This CDR3 has 13 residues. Germline V gives CDR1 SGHVS, CDR2 FQNEAQ. The CDR3 nucleotides are TGTGCCAGCAGCTTAGGGGGAGAGGGTGAAGCTTTCTTT. It is translated as CASSLGGEGEAFF. Full variable domain (outside the CDR3, taken from reference TRBV7-8 and TRBJ1-1): GAGVSQSPRYKVAKRGQDVALRCDPISGHVSLFWYQQALGQGPEFLTYFQNEAQLDKSGLPSDRFFAERPEGSVSTLKIQRTQQEDSAVYLCASSLGGEGEAFFGQGTRLTVV.

This clonotype was observed a handful of times. The V and J genes are TRBV6-6 and TRBJ2-3, with TRBD1 identical over 12 bases. Germline V gives CDR1 MNHNY, CDR2 SVGAGI (reference sequence). The V gene end was trimmed by 5 bases and the J gene end by 11 bases; junction bases not matched to a gene: 8. The CDR3 consists of 14 residues. The CDR3 DNA follows: TGTGCCAGCAGTCCCGGGACAGGGGGCCAGAGGCAGTATTTT. This encodes CASSPGTGGQRQYF.

The gene calls are TRBV19 and TRBJ2-7; D uncertain. The DNA matches TRBJ2-4 better at its end, which makes the J call doubtful. Per the germline V gene, CDR1 is LNHDA and CDR2 is SQIVND (reference sequence). The CDR3 loop spans 14 amino acids. CDR3 sequence reads: CASSGVWAKNIQYF. For the CDR3, the DNA is TGTGCCAGTAGTGGAGTCTGGGCCAAAAACATTCAGTACTTC.

The rearrangement joins TRBV20-1 to TRBJ1-5; D is perhaps TRBD1 (5 bases). Germline-derived CDR1 and CDR2 are DFQATT and SNEGSKA (reference sequence). The length of the CDR3 is 12 residues. V lost 3 bases and J 7 bases, leaving 10 bases between the germline ends. DNA for the CDR3: TGCAGTGCTAGGGGGCCCGGCCAGCCCCAGCATTTT. This translates into CSARGPGQPQHF.

This clonotype was counted a few times. CDR3 DNA sequence: TGTGCCAGCGGAATCACAGGGTTGAACATTCAGTACTTC. It specifies CASGITGLNIQYF. This sequence joins TRBV5-4 and TRBJ2-4; a possible D gene is TRBD1 (6 bases). CDR1 SGHNT and CDR2 YYREEE come from the germline V gene (reference sequence). The CDR3 extends over 13 amino acids. Trimming stripped 7 bases from V and 7 bases from J, with 15 bases between.

The genes are TRBV7-9 and TRBJ1-1, with 9 bases identical to TRBD1. The CDR3 totals 15 residues. V dropped 5 bases and J dropped 5; count of bases not matched to a gene: 9. Germline CDR1 SEHNR, CDR2 FQNEAQ (reference sequence). The CDR3 nucleotides read TGTGCCAGCAGCGCTGGACAGGGGACGGAGACTGAAGCTTTCTTT. This encodes CASSAGQGTETEAFF.

The chain uses TRBV20-1 and TRBJ2-5; 7 nucleotides line up with TRBD2. The CDR3 spans 14 residues. CDR1 DFQATT and CDR2 SNEGSKA come from the germline V gene (reference sequence). J was trimmed by 0 bases and V by 6 bases; bases with no gene match: 7. CDR3: CSATSEFYQETQYF. As DNA, the CDR3 is TGCAGTGCCACTAGCGAATTCTACCAAGAGACCCAGTACTTC.

This clonotype was found once. The rearrangement links TRBV9 to TRBJ2-6; 8 nucleotides line up with TRBD1. The junction had 5 bases not matched to a gene; V was cut back by 3 bases and J by 0 bases. The CDR3 totals 17 residues. CDR1 and CDR2 (germline): SGDLS, YYNGEE. In nucleotides, the CDR3 is TGTGCCAGCAGCGCTAGACAGGGGCGCTCTGGGGCCAACGTCCTGACTTTC. Protein product: CASSARQGRSGANVLTF.

There are a few counts of this clonotype. Just one base apart from a much larger clone, this may be a read error. The chain has TRBV2 and TRBJ2-1, with unresolved D. Per germline, CDR1 SNHLY and CDR2 FYNNEI. This CDR3 is 14 amino acids long. Trimming removed 6 bases from V and 0 bases from J, with 9 bases in between. DNA of the CDR3: TGTGCCAGCAGAGACCCCATCTCCTACAATGAGCAGTTCTTC. Encoded protein: CASRDPISYNEQFF.

This chain links TRBV15 with TRBJ1-6; D is perhaps TRBD1 (5 bases). The germline V gene encodes CDR1 LNHNV and CDR2 YYDKDF (reference sequence). Trimming removed 3 bases at V and 0 bases at J, with 9 bases between. The CDR3 runs 16 residues. The CDR3 nucleotides read TGTGCCACCAGCAGTGGGGCGGGCTCCTATAATTCACCCCTCCACTTT. This encodes CATSSGAGSYNSPLHF.

V usage is TRBV7-2 and J usage is TRBJ2-2, with D unresolved. Trimming pared 6 bases from V and 5 bases from J, leaving 10 bases between. From germline, CDR1 is SGHTA and CDR2 FQGNSA. This CDR3 spans 13 amino acids. This chain's CDR3 is CASSTALTGELFF. As DNA, the CDR3 is TGTGCCAGCAGTACAGCACTAACCGGGGAGCTGTTTTTT.

The genes are TRBV14 and TRBJ2-1, with 7 bases identical to TRBD2. The end of the DNA aligns better with TRBJ2-7, so the J call may be wrong. The length of the CDR3 is 20 residues. Germline CDR1 and CDR2: SGHDN and FVKESK. CDR3 amino acids: CASSQDRAGVRSLTYNEQYF. The CDR3 DNA reads TGTGCCAGCAGCCAAGATAGGGCGGGAGTACGAAGCCTAACCTACAATGAGCAGTACTTC.